This TCR beta chain was sequenced in a study of cytomegalovirus exposure and HLA in healthy donors. At the level of the study: Some 180 million T cells yielded 110 million or so unique TCR beta sequences in earlier analysis.

The PCR had 60 Vbeta and 13 Jbeta primers. Study processing details: Among the unique TCR beta chains that a later analysis counted, 80 million to 100 million in all, 9.5 million to 12 million were shared. Only in-frame clones appear in the TCRdb table, and some are missing; sequencing was by immunoSEQ multiplex PCR. V and J calls and clone size are copied from that table; D and trimming were computed from the DNA. The table shows about 190,000 clones, with around 84% occurring only once. V lost 6 bases and J lost 5; bases outside the gene matches: 5. The germline gives CDR1 SNHLY, CDR2 FYNNEI. The CDR3 is 14 amino acids. In the case of this clone: Its target is not known.

Study conclusions and caveats: Immune exposure information available was restricted to CMV serostatus. Later analysis suggested links between common viral pathogens and several top significant clusters.

This TCR derives from a man aged 35-49 years in good health and CMV-seropositive. Sequencing input: PBMCs. The chain is built from TRBV2 and TRBJ1-5; 9 positions match TRBD1. The CDR3 loop is CASSPDRGDQPQHF. CDR3 DNA sequence: TGTGCCAGCAGCCCCGACAGGGGGGATCAGCCCCAGCATTTT.